This TCR beta chain came from a study of cytomegalovirus exposure and HLA in healthy donors. Whole-study context: Genotyping showed 70% to 90% of about 370 donors falling in the Caucasian-associated ancestry cluster. Overall study results and limits: Being productive about 87% or about 30% of the time was typical of most TCR beta V segments in an earlier analysis. Across all donors, roughly uniform sequencing depth was an assumption of the presence/absence analyses.

CDR1 and CDR2 from the germline V gene are WSHSY and SAAADI. CDR3 length: 13 amino acids. Trimming cost V 2 bases and J 4 bases; bases outside gene matches: 2. Remarks on this clone: As yet, its antigen is unknown.

Those who donated were healthy bone marrow donors. Primers: 60 Vbeta forward and 13 Jbeta reverse. The method was immunoSEQ multiplex PCR; TCRdb's version includes in-frame clones alone and lacks a portion of them. Here the sample spans about 140,000 clones, around 85% being singletons. Material for sequencing was PBMCs. The sequence came from a woman between 25 and 40 years old in good health and CMV-seronegative. The V call is TRBV10-2, the J call TRBJ2-7; the match to TRBD2 covers 7 bases. In DNA, the CDR3 is TGCGCCAGCAGTGAGAAGGGACTATACGAGCAGTACTTC. Translating gives CASSEKGLYEQYF.